The 8 T cell receptor beta chains presented below share a single source sample, sequenced in a study of cytomegalovirus exposure and HLA in healthy donors. PCR amplification relied on 60 Vbeta primers (plus 13 Jbeta primers). Clones were sequenced by immunoSEQ multiplex PCR, and TCRdb holds only the in-frame ones, with some missing. The table includes 95,000 to 150,000 clones, about three quarters detected once. The specimen was PBMCs. The receptors originated from a woman aged 35 to 49 in good health and CMV-seropositive.

In its sample, this clone was seen a few times. The chain couples TRBV11-2 to TRBJ1-1; TRBD1 matches 9 bases. Germline loops: CDR1 SGHAT, CDR2 FQNNGV. The CDR3 is made up of 14 amino acids. The trim removed 1 base at V and 10 bases at J, leaving 7 bases unmatched. The CDR3 nucleotides are TGTGCCAGCAGCTTAGCGGACAGGGGACGTAGAGCTTTCTTT. Protein sequence: CASSLADRGRRAFF.

The rearrangement uses TRBV7-9 and TRBJ1-1; D remains unclear. V lost 4 bases and J 4 bases, leaving 22 bases between the germline ends. Germline CDR1 reads SEHNR; CDR2 reads FQNEAQ (reference sequence). CDR3 length: 17 residues. The CDR3 DNA sequence: TGTGCCAGCAGCTCATGGCGGGTTGGGTTCAGGCCCACTGAAGCTTTCTTT. This translates into CASSSWRVGFRPTEAFF.

The chain has TRBV5-8 and TRBJ2-5, with 14 positions matching TRBD2. From germline, CDR1 is SGHTS and CDR2 YDEGEE. V lost 4 bases to trimming and J lost 3 bases; unmatched junction nucleotides: 5. The CDR3 totals 16 residues. The CDR3 sequence: CASSAGTSGSKETQYF. CDR3 DNA sequence: TGTGCCAGCAGCGCCGGGACTAGCGGGAGTAAAGAGACCCAGTACTTC.

This clone was recorded a few times. The rearrangement links TRBV5-4 to TRBJ1-5, with D unresolved. Between the trimmed V and J ends, which lost 4 bases and 7 bases, there was a span of 9 bases. In germline, CDR1 is SGHNT, CDR2 YYREEE (reference sequence). This CDR3 region has 12 residues. CDR3 residues: CASSPPGQPQHF. The DNA for the CDR3 is TGTGCCAGCAGCCCACCGGGGCAGCCCCAGCATTTT. The complete variable domain, with remaining parts taken from reference TRBV5-4 and TRBJ1-5, reads ETGVTQSPTHLIKTRGQQVTLRCSSQSGHNTVSWYQQALGQGPQFIFQYYREEENGRGNFPPRFSGLQFPNYSSELNVNALELDDSALYLCASSPPGQPQHFGDGTRLSIL.

The chain employs TRBV19 and TRBJ2-6; TRBD1 aligns across 8 bases. V lost 0 bases, J lost 0 bases, and 16 bases stayed unmatched. CDR3 length: 22 amino acids. Germline assignment: CDR1 LNHDA and CDR2 SQIVND (reference sequence). The CDR3 DNA follows: TGTGCCAGTAGTATAGAGGTTAGGGCAGGGGGCCGTTCGGGCTCTGGGGCCAACGTCCTGACTTTC. The encoded protein is CASSIEVRAGGRSGSGANVLTF.

This clone has just one count. The V call is TRBV7-6, the J call TRBJ2-3; TRBD2 is a possible D gene (6 bases). The CDR3 contains 15 residues. Per the germline V gene, CDR1 is SGHVS and CDR2 is FNYEAQ. V was clipped by 0 bases and J by 0 bases, with 7 bases between them. The CDR3 loop is CASSLAGLSTDTQYF. CDR3 DNA sequence: TGTGCCAGCAGCTTAGCGGGACTCAGCACAGATACGCAGTATTTT.

This clone occurred once. The V and J genes are TRBV5-1 and TRBJ1-6; no definite D call. The CDR3 has 15 residues. The germline V gene has CDR1 SGHRS and CDR2 YFSETQ. Trimming took 1 base from V and 4 from J, leaving 9 bases between them. In DNA form, the CDR3 reads TGCGCCAGCAGCTTGCTAGACCCTTATAATTCACCCCTCCACTTT. The encoded protein is CASSLLDPYNSPLHF.

The V gene is TRBV4-1, the J gene TRBJ2-1; 10 nucleotides match TRBD2. This CDR3 region has 16 residues. Germline V gene lookup returns CDR1 MGHRA and CDR2 YSYEKL. J lost 8 bases, V lost 1 base, and 8 bases had no gene match. The CDR3 region has the DNA TGCGCCAGCAGCCAAGCGGAGCGGGAGGGTTTCCATGAGCAGTTCTTC. It encodes CASSQAEREGFHEQFF.